These T cell receptor beta chains were read from a single sample in a study of T cell repertoires in cytomegalovirus infection. TCRdb processed the reads anew with MiXCR; each CDR3 protein has one entry. In the table there are fewer than 1,000,000 distinct CDR3 sequences, approximately 31% of which are singletons. These receptors have no known antigen. Material: cultured CD8+ T cells from PBMCs, obtained from culture after CMV antigen stimulation. These receptors were taken from a human donor in good health (CMV status not recorded). Some clones in this sample may be carry-over from other donors' samples. CDR3s include the opening cysteine and the closing phenylalanine or tryptophan. A D gene is named only where the DNA matches it firmly. Clone sizes are given selectively: once, few, many, or a class where the clone is expanded.

D	size	V	J	CDR3	DNA
TRBD1	-	TRBV18	TRBJ2-3	CASSSGTGVLLTDTQYF	TGTGCCAGCTCATCCGGGACAGGGGTGCTCCTCACAGATACGCAGTATTTT
-	-	TRBV7-7	TRBJ1-2	CASRATGNYGYTF	TGTGCTAGCAGAGCGACAGGAAACTATGGCTACACCTTC
TRBD1	few	TRBV29-1	TRBJ2-3	CSVEDTGGFTDTQYF	TGCAGCGTTGAAGATACAGGGGGCTTCACAGATACGCAGTATTTT
-	few	TRBV27	TRBJ1-1	CASNIDRMNTEAFF	TGTGCCAGCAACATCGACAGGATGAACACTGAAGCTTTCTTT
-	-	TRBV11-2	TRBJ2-1	CASSSPGGGAYNEQFF	TGTGCCAGCAGCTCCCCAGGGGGGGGGGCCTACAATGAGCAGTTCTTC
TRBD2	few	TRBV7-6	TRBJ2-5	CASSGRGGGEETQYF	TGTGCCAGCAGCGGGCGGGGGGGCGGGGAAGAGACCCAGTACTTC
-	few	TRBV4-1	TRBJ2-1	CASRAEQGDNEQFF	TGCGCCAGCAGGGCCGAGCAGGGAGACAATGAGCAGTTCTTC
-	-	TRBV7-2	TRBJ2-5	CASSPGHF	TGTGCCAGCAGCCCCGGGCACTTC
-	few	TRBV10-3	TRBJ1-1	CAISQNGQPNTEAFF	TGTGCCATCAGTCAGAATGGACAGCCGAACACTGAAGCTTTCTTT
-	-	TRBV6-4	TRBJ2-1	CASREGVGEQFF	TGTGCCAGCAGAGAAGGGGTAGGTGAGCAGTTCTTC
TRBD2	-	TRBV12-3/TRBV12-4	TRBJ2-5	CASTQRTRIQETQYF	TGTGCCAGCACCCAAAGGACTAGGATTCAAGAGACCCAGTACTTC
TRBD2	few	TRBV27	TRBJ2-7	CASSLSGLAETYEQYF	TGTGCCAGCAGTTTATCGGGACTAGCGGAAACCTACGAGCAGTACTTC
-	-	TRBV19	TRBJ2-5	CASSIDWTNYQETQYF	TGTGCCAGTAGTATAGATTGGACAAATTATCAAGAGACCCAGTACTTC
TRBD1	-	TRBV7-9	TRBJ2-7	CASRTTPGQGFGEQYF	TGTGCCAGCAGGACTACCCCGGGACAGGGGTTTGGCGAGCAGTACTTC
-	many	TRBV7-8	TRBJ1-5	CASRGQVEQPQHF	TGTGCCAGCAGGGGCCAGGTTGAGCAGCCCCAGCATTTT
-	many	TRBV7-2	TRBJ1-1	CASSLLSIRDGIMNTEAFF	TGTGCCAGCAGCCTCCTTTCAATCCGGGACGGAATAATGAACACTGAAGCTTTCTTT
-	-	TRBV6-1	TRBJ2-2	CASSETITGELFF	TGTGCCAGCAGTGAAACTATCACCGGGGAGCTGTTTTTT
TRBD1	few	TRBV19	TRBJ1-2	CASDTGDYGYTF	TGTGCCAGTGATACAGGGGACTATGGCTACACCTTC
-	-	TRBV4-1	TRBJ2-1	CANSLPGNEQFF	TGCGCCAACAGCCTACCGGGGAATGAGCAGTTCTTC
TRBD2	many	TRBV7-2	TRBJ2-7	CASSLVAGGGTSYEQYF	TGTGCCAGCAGCTTAGTAGCCGGCGGGGGGACTTCCTACGAGCAGTACTTC
-	-	TRBV7-6	TRBJ2-2	CASSWDLGTGELFF	TGTGCTAGCAGCTGGGACCTGGGCACCGGGGAGCTGTTTTTT
-	-	TRBV29-1	TRBJ2-1	CSATRDSDEQFF	TGCAGCGCAACCAGGGATTCGGATGAGCAGTTCTTC
-	few	TRBV6-1	TRBJ2-7	CASSGWRGTNLEQYF	TGTGCCAGCAGCGGTTGGAGGGGGACTAATCTCGAGCAGTACTTC
-	-	TRBV7-5	TRBJ1-6	CISVPEALHGWVFYWPHNSPLHF	-
-	-	TRBV10-1	TRBJ2-7	CASSVGTGSGTYEQYF	TGCGCCAGCAGTGTGGGCACAGGGTCTGGCACCTACGAGCAGTACTTC
-	-	TRBV27	TRBJ1-3	CASSPSAFPGNTIYF	TGTGCCAGCAGTCCATCAGCCTTCCCAGGAAACACCATATATTTT
-	-	TRBV10-3	TRBJ2-1	CAIRIARKGGLSGEQFF	TGTGCCATCAGAATTGCAAGGAAGGGGGGCCTAAGCGGTGAGCAGTTCTTC
-	-	TRBV24-1	TRBJ2-3	CATSDTGHHTQYF	TGTGCCACCAGTGACACGGGACACCATACGCAGTATTTT
-	few	TRBV25-1	TRBJ2-2	CASSEYRETVLDGELFF	TGTGCCAGCAGTGAATATAGGGAAACCGTTTTGGACGGGGAGCTGTTTTTT
TRBD2	many	TRBV7-2	TRBJ2-3	CASSLGLAGATDTQYF	TGTGCCAGCAGCCTTGGACTAGCGGGGGCCACAGATACGCAGTATTTT